Below, 24 T cell receptor beta chains from the same sample are listed, as sequenced in a study of cytomegalovirus exposure and HLA in healthy donors (dated by TCRdb to 2016 to 2017). The library was made by the immunoSEQ multiplex PCR assay. For the multiplex PCR, a mixture combining 60 forward primers for TCR Vbeta segments and 13 reverse primers for TCR Jbeta segments was used. Imported from immuneACCESS, the table was reduced by TCRdb to in-frame sequences with V and J called. These copies leave out some clones; in studies compared against another copy, an unresolved V gene accounts for under half, and the cause of the remainder is not known. Within this sample are roughly 250,000 clones, with 80% of them counted one time only. The top ten constitute 0.3% of the sample. What was sequenced was PBMCs. These receptors were taken from a girl under 10 years old in good health and CMV-seronegative.

The V gene is TRBV29-1, the J gene TRBJ1-2, with D unresolved. CDR3 length equals 11 residues. Germline V gene sequence: CDR1 SQVTM, CDR2 ANQGSEA. Trimming cost V 4 bases and J 4 bases, with 7 bases left between them. The CDR3 DNA is TGCAGCGTTGGCGGGAGCTATGGCTACACCTTC. It yields the protein CSVGGSYGYTF. The entire variable domain, with the rest obtained from reference TRBV29-1 and TRBJ1-2, is as follows: SAVISQKPSRDICQRGTSLTIQCQVDSQVTMMFWYRQQPGQSLTLIATANQGSEATYESGFVIDKFPISRPNLTFSTLTVSNMSPEDSSIYLCSVGGSYGYTFGSGTRLTVV.

The table lists this clone with a few counts. V is TRBV28 and J is TRBJ1-2, with 9 bases aligning to TRBD1. CDR1 and CDR2 (germline): MDHEN, SYDVKM. V lost 10 bases to trimming and J lost 8 bases; unmatched junction nucleotides: 11. The CDR3 totals 13 residues. In DNA form, the CDR3 reads TGTGCCAACCCGTCCCGGGACAGGGACGGCTACACCTTC. Residues: CANPSRDRDGYTF.

The V call is TRBV7-8, the J call TRBJ2-3; TRBD2 agrees at 10 bases. After removal of 5 bases from V and 6 bases from J, the junction contained 14 bases not matched to a gene. This CDR3 is 17 amino acids long. CDR1 and CDR2 from the germline V gene are SGHVS and FQNEAQ. The CDR3 sequence is CASSQGRAGGPSDTQYF. For the CDR3, the DNA is TGTGCCAGCAGCCAAGGCAGAGCGGGAGGGCCCTCGGATACGCAGTATTTT.

The rearrangement links TRBV30 to TRBJ1-1; D gene unclear. The CDR3 contains 13 residues. The V end lost 3 bases, the J end lost 0 bases, and 8 bases lay between the germline ends. Germline assignment: CDR1 GTSNPN and CDR2 SVGIG (reference sequence). The CDR3 nucleotides are TGTGCCTGGAGGATACACATGAACACTGAAGCTTTCTTT. This encodes CAWRIHMNTEAFF.

This clone was detected only a few times. The rearrangement uses TRBV7-2 and TRBJ2-7; 11 bases line up with TRBD2. Germline CDR1 is SGHTA and CDR2 is FQGNSA. J was trimmed by 1 base and V by 2 bases; bases with no gene match: 4. The CDR3 sequence is 16 residues long. The CDR3 nucleotides read TGTGCCAGCAGCTTATGGCTAGCGGGGGGTTCCTACGAGCAGTACTTC. It specifies CASSLWLAGGSYEQYF.

CDR3 DNA: TGTGCCAGCAGTACAACAGGGACGCCTGAAGCTTTCTTT. It is translated as CASSTTGTPEAFF. The genes are TRBV2 and TRBJ1-1; maybe TRBD1 (6 bases). The V end lost 5 bases, the J end lost 6 bases, and 13 bases lay between the germline ends. CDR3 length: 13 amino acids. CDR1 and CDR2 from the germline V gene are SNHLY and FYNNEI.

The chain uses TRBV7-6 and TRBJ1-5; D perhaps matches TRBD1 (5 bases). The CDR3 length is 17 residues. CDR1 and CDR2 (germline): SGHVS, FNYEAQ. V was clipped by 4 bases and J by 0 bases, with 16 bases between them. The CDR3: CASSSRPPGNSNQPQHF. CDR3 DNA: TGTGCCAGCAGCTCCCGCCCCCCAGGGAATAGCAATCAGCCCCAGCATTTT.

The chain uses TRBV6-1 and TRBJ2-7, with D hard to call. V was pared by 2 bases and J by 1 base, with 9 bases between. The CDR3 extends over 14 amino acids. The germline V gene has CDR1 MNHNS and CDR2 SASEGT. The CDR3 DNA reads TGTGCCAGCAGTGAATACACAGAGTCCTACGAGCAGTACTTC. It specifies CASSEYTESYEQYF.

The V and J genes are TRBV10-3 and TRBJ2-5; maybe TRBD2 (6 bases). The end of the DNA is better explained by TRBJ2-7, so the J call may be wrong. The CDR3 totals 14 residues. Germline values: CDR1 ENHRY, CDR2 SYGVKD. This CDR3 reads CAISESEGLNEQYF. In DNA form, the CDR3 reads TGTGCCATCAGTGAGTCGGAGGGGCTCAACGAGCAGTACTTC.

The V gene is TRBV28, the J gene TRBJ1-2; 8 bases align to TRBD1. V dropped 8 bases and J dropped 5; count of bases not matched to a gene: 10. From germline, CDR1 is MDHEN and CDR2 SYDVKM. The CDR3 contains 14 residues. The CDR3 reads CASCPDRDFYGYTF. The DNA for the CDR3 is TGTGCCAGCTGCCCGGACAGGGACTTTTATGGCTACACCTTC.

This sequence joins TRBV18 and TRBJ1-1; D gene ambiguous. V was clipped by 5 bases and J by 4 bases, with 17 bases between them. This CDR3 is built from 15 residues. The germline V gene has CDR1 KGHSH and CDR2 LQKENI. The CDR3 region has the DNA TGTGCCAGCTCAGACGGGCTCGCTGAGGGCACTGAAGCTTTCTTT. Translation gives CASSDGLAEGTEAFF.

This chain joins TRBV6-5 and TRBJ2-7; perhaps TRBD1 as D (5 bases). V lost 2 bases and J lost 5, with 10 bases in between. This CDR3 comprises 13 residues. The germline gives CDR1 MNHEY, CDR2 SVGAGI. This CDR3 is CASSYVLRDEQYF. The CDR3 region has the DNA TGTGCCAGCAGTTACGTCCTCAGGGACGAGCAGTACTTC.

The chain is built from TRBV10-1 and TRBJ1-4, with 10 bases matching TRBD1. The CDR3 is 15 amino acids. V shed 3 bases, J shed 10 bases, and the junction held 8 bases outside the gene matches. Germline V gives CDR1 WNHNN, CDR2 SYGVQD (reference sequence). The CDR3 is CASSDSRDRGVKLFF. The DNA of the CDR3 is TGCGCCAGCAGTGACAGTCGGGACAGGGGCGTAAAACTGTTTTTT.

This clone was seen just once. V gene TRBV27 combines with J gene TRBJ2-1, with a weak D call TRBD2 (6 bases). The V gene's germline CDR1 is MNHEY and CDR2 SMNVEV (reference sequence). The CDR3 is 14 amino acids. Trimming pared 3 bases from V and 2 bases from J, leaving 8 bases between. CDR3 sequence reads: CASSFAGPYNEQFF. The CDR3 nucleotides read TGTGCCAGCAGTTTCGCGGGACCCTACAATGAGCAGTTCTTC.

The J gene is TRBJ2-7, the V gene TRBV30; TRBD2 agrees at 8 bases. CDR3 size: 14 residues. Germline V gives CDR1 GTSNPN, CDR2 SVGIG (reference sequence). V shed 6 bases and J 5 bases; nucleotides not matched to a gene: 12. As DNA, the CDR3 is TGTGCCTGCCCCCGGGAGGGATGGTTCAACGAGCAGTACTTC. Its protein is CACPREGWFNEQYF.

This chain links TRBV7-9 with TRBJ1-2; no clear D gene. The CDR3 extends over 14 amino acids. V lost 2 bases, J lost 2 bases, and 9 bases lay in between. The germline gives CDR1 SEHNR, CDR2 FQNEAQ (reference sequence). The CDR3 spells CASSLRGRNYGYTF. The CDR3 DNA reads as TGTGCCAGCAGCTTACGGGGTAGGAACTATGGCTACACCTTC. Looking up the rest from reference TRBV7-9 and TRBJ1-2 gives the full variable domain: DTGVSQNPRHKITKRGQNVTFRCDPISEHNRLYWYRQTLGQGPEFLTYFQNEAQLEKSRLLSDRFSAERPKGSFSTLEIQRTEQGDSAMYLCASSLRGRNYGYTFGSGTRLTVV.

The chain joins TRBV5-1 to TRBJ2-5, with 12 bases fitting TRBD2. This CDR3 contains 16 residues. V lost 3 bases and J lost 2; bases outside the gene matches: 5. Germline-derived CDR1 and CDR2 are SGHRS and YFSETQ. The CDR3: CASSWGTSGPQETQYF. The CDR3 DNA reads as TGCGCCAGCAGCTGGGGGACTAGCGGGCCACAAGAGACCCAGTACTTC. The complete variable domain, with remaining parts taken from reference TRBV5-1 and TRBJ2-5, reads KAGVTQTPRYLIKTRGQQVTLSCSPISGHRSVSWYQQTPGQGLQFLFEYFSETQRNKGNFPGRFSGRQFSNSRSEMNVSTLELGDSALYLCASSWGTSGPQETQYFGPGTRLLVL.

The V gene is TRBV9, the J gene TRBJ2-1; possible D gene TRBD2, 5 bases. The CDR3 spans 15 residues. V lost 2 bases and J lost 0, with 9 bases in between. Germline V gives CDR1 SGDLS, CDR2 YYNGEE. CDR3: CASSVGVSSYNEQFF. CDR3 nucleotides: TGTGCCAGCAGCGTCGGGGTGAGCTCCTACAATGAGCAGTTCTTC.

A word on this clone: Other DNA sequences of this sample code for an identical CDR3. CDR3 amino acids: CASSQLDRDIYEQYF. The CDR3 coding sequence is TGTGCCAGCAGCCAACTCGACAGGGACATCTACGAGCAGTACTTC. The V gene is TRBV14, the J gene TRBJ2-7; 7 bases map to TRBD1. There are 15 residues in the CDR3. V was pared by 2 bases and J by 3 bases, with 7 bases of the junction left unmatched. Germline CDR1 and CDR2: SGHDN and FVKESK. The full variable domain, completed using reference TRBV14 and TRBJ2-7, is EAGVTQFPSHSVIEKGQTVTLRCDPISGHDNLYWYRRVMGKEIKFLLHFVKESKQDESGMPNNRFLAERTGGTYSTLKVQPAELEDSGVYFCASSQLDRDIYEQYFGPGTRLTVT.

The chain carries TRBV5-6 and TRBJ1-5; D ambiguous. The CDR3 extends over 13 amino acids. The germline V gene encodes CDR1 SGHDT and CDR2 YYEEEE. Trimming took off 3 bases at V and 4 bases at J, with 8 bases between the two ends. The chain's CDR3 is CASSYLMNQPQHF. The DNA for the CDR3 is TGTGCCAGCAGCTATCTTATGAATCAGCCCCAGCATTTT.

The chain has TRBV7-9 and TRBJ2-7; 10 bases match TRBD1. The CDR3 consists of 15 residues. CDR1 SEHNR and CDR2 FQNEAQ come from the germline V gene (reference sequence). The ends lost 4 bases at V and 6 bases at J; junction bases unmatched: 9. This CDR3 is CASSSFRDRGGEQYF. The CDR3 region has the DNA TGTGCCAGCAGCTCATTCCGGGACAGGGGAGGCGAGCAGTACTTC.

The chain recombines TRBV30 with TRBJ2-5; D may be TRBD2 (5 bases). V was trimmed by 2 bases and J by 4 bases, leaving 20 bases between them. Germline-derived CDR1 and CDR2 are GTSNPN and SVGIG (reference sequence). The CDR3 is 16 amino acids. Here the CDR3 DNA reads TGTGCCTGGAGTTTCTCTTTGCCGGGGAGTGGAGAGACCCAGTACTTC. As protein: CAWSFSLPGSGETQYF.

This clone was counted a single time. The chain uses TRBV27 and TRBJ2-7, with 9 nucleotides matching TRBD2. V lost 4 bases and J lost 7; bases outside the gene matches: 8. Germline-derived CDR1 and CDR2 are MNHEY and SMNVEV (reference sequence). The CDR3 spans 14 residues. The CDR3 sequence: CASSSLAGTSEQYF. Written as DNA, the CDR3 is TGTGCCAGCAGTTCCCTAGCGGGAACTAGTGAGCAGTACTTC.

To note about this clone: One end of the junction does not line up with germline, which may come from a read error. The chain links TRBV4-1 to TRBJ1-3, with D possibly being TRBD1 (6 bases). The CDR3 extends over 15 amino acids. Germline loops: CDR1 MGHRA, CDR2 YSYEKL. DNA for the CDR3: TGCGCCAGCAGCCAACGACAGGTCCCAGGAAACGCCATATATTTT. It translates to CASSQRQVPGNAIYF.